A single TCR beta chain is shown here with its context. This specimen comes from a study of response to subunit inactivated influenza vaccine. Between the trimmed V and J ends, which lost 1 base and 4 bases, there was a span of 10 bases. This CDR3 contains 14 residues. Germline CDR1 reads LGHDT; CDR2 reads YNNKEL (reference sequence). TCRdb redid the calling of the RT-PCR reads with MiXCR, one entry per CDR3 protein. The sample holds 500,000 to 600,000 distinct CDR3 sequences, approximately 15% seen once. V and J are TRBV3-1 and TRBJ1-2; the D gene is possibly TRBD1 (6 bases). The receptor was derived from a man over 45 who received an inactivated influenza vaccine. Sequenced material: PBMCs from blood, taken 12 days after vaccination. As DNA, the CDR3 is TGTGCCAGCAGCCAAGCCGGACAGATCTATGGCTACACCTTC. Amino acids: CASSQAGQIYGYTF.